What follows are 21 T cell receptor beta chains derived from one specimen sequenced in a study of vaccination and CD4 T cells after COVID-19. These TCRs are of unknown antigen specificity. Sequencing of DNA taken from cultured CD4+ T cells relied on the Oncomine TCR Beta short-read assay. One entry per CDR3 protein results from TCRdb running MiXCR on the PCR reads. The table records several thousand distinct CDR3 sequences, around 60% of them present only once. Regarding treatment: approximately 11-day PBMC culture with coronavirus spike peptide pools or control peptides (ViraFEST assay). Material for sequencing was CD4+ T cells from blood, cultured in vitro. The receptors derive from a human donor who had recovered from COVID-19.

V and J are TRBV19 and TRBJ1-5; 7 bases line up with TRBD1. V lost 8 bases to trimming and J lost 1 base; unmatched junction nucleotides: 5. The CDR3 spans 14 residues. Germline CDR1 reads LNHDA; CDR2 reads SQIVND (reference sequence). CDR3 protein: CASGDRASNQPQHF. The CDR3 DNA is TGTGCCAGTGGAGACAGGGCCAGCAATCAGCCCCAGCATTTT.

The genes are TRBV7-9 and TRBJ2-1, with D unresolved. Between the trimmed V and J ends, which lost 3 bases and 9 bases, there was a span of 6 bases. This CDR3 has 11 amino acids. Germline V gene data show CDR1 as SEHNR and CDR2 as FQNEAQ (reference sequence). The CDR3 nucleotides are TGTGCCAGCAGCTTCGGCTCTGAGCAGTTCTTC. Protein product: CASSFGSEQFF.

The rearrangement links TRBV6-5 to TRBJ1-2; D perhaps matches TRBD1 (6 bases). Germline values: CDR1 MNHEY, CDR2 SVGAGI. The CDR3 is 13 amino acids. V was clipped by 2 bases and J by 8 bases, with 12 bases between them. CDR3 DNA sequence: TGTGCCAGCAGTTACGGGGACAAAGGCGGCTACACCTTC. Its protein product is CASSYGDKGGYTF.

V usage is TRBV7-2 and J usage is TRBJ1-5; D gene ambiguous. V was trimmed by 2 bases and J by 3 bases, leaving 8 bases between them. The length of the CDR3 is 14 residues. The V gene's germline CDR1 is SGHTA and CDR2 FQGNSA. CDR3 sequence: CASSLLTFNQPQHF. The CDR3 DNA reads TGTGCCAGCAGCTTATTAACCTTCAATCAGCCCCAGCATTTT.

This chain uses TRBV7-9 with TRBJ1-3, with 9 bases identical to TRBD1. Germline CDR1 is SEHNR and CDR2 is FQNEAQ (reference sequence). This CDR3 is 15 amino acids long. Trimming took 5 bases from V and 1 from J; bases not matched to a gene: 3. The CDR3 reads CASSKQGASGNTIYF. The CDR3 nucleotides are TGTGCCAGCAGCAAACAGGGGGCTTCTGGAAACACCATATATTTT.

The chain has TRBV25-1 and TRBJ2-7; 8 bases agree with TRBD1. The CDR3 spans 11 residues. V dropped 6 bases and J dropped 13; count of bases not matched to a gene: 8. CDR1 and CDR2 from the germline V gene are MGHDK and SYGVNS. The chain's CDR3 is CASSRLGQVYF. CDR3 sequence (DNA): TGTGCCAGCAGCCGACTGGGACAGGTATACTTC.

The chain recombines TRBV6-1 with TRBJ2-2; D is uncertain. There are 16 residues in the CDR3. Trimming took off 5 bases at V and 1 base at J, with 14 bases between the two ends. From germline, CDR1 is MNHNS and CDR2 SASEGT. The CDR3 loop reads CASSTGRHQNTGELFF. The CDR3 DNA follows: TGTGCCAGCAGTACGGGTCGACACCAGAACACCGGGGAGCTGTTTTTT.

This clonotype occurred once. CDR3: CASSIGQSGQPQHF. CDR3 coding DNA: TGTGCCAGCAGCATAGGACAGAGTGGGCAGCCCCAGCATTTT. This chain joins TRBV7-8 and TRBJ1-5; weak D call: TRBD1 (6 bases). Germline V CDR1 and CDR2: SGHVS, FQNEAQ. The CDR3 extends over 14 amino acids. V was shortened by 5 bases and J by 7 bases, with 15 bases between the two germline ends.

This sequence joins TRBV3-1 and TRBJ1-2, with a weak D call TRBD1 (5 bases). Trimming left V 2 bases short and J 2 bases short, with 9 bases between. The CDR3 contains 14 residues. Looked up from germline, CDR1 is LGHDT and CDR2 is YNNKEL (reference sequence). The CDR3 here is CASSQLRGNYGYTF. The CDR3, as DNA: TGTGCCAGCAGCCAATTGCGGGGGAACTATGGCTACACCTTC.

J is TRBJ2-5 and V is TRBV11-2; 11 bases match TRBD2. J lost 3 bases, V lost 5 bases, and 5 bases had no gene match. CDR1 SGHAT and CDR2 FQNNGV come from the germline V gene. This CDR3 region has 15 residues. The CDR3 DNA reads TGTGCCAGCAGCCGCCTGGGACTAGCGGAAGAGACCCAGTACTTC. The encoded protein is CASSRLGLAEETQYF.

The chain employs TRBV30 and TRBJ2-7; D is undetermined. This CDR3 has 13 amino acids. Germline-derived CDR1 and CDR2 are GTSNPN and SVGIG (reference sequence). V lost 2 bases, J lost 6 bases, and 14 bases lay in between. The CDR3 DNA reads as TGTGCCTGGAGTTTAAGCAGCCGTTTCGAGCAGTACTTC. It encodes CAWSLSSRFEQYF.

The V gene is TRBV20-1, the J gene TRBJ1-2; D uncertain. CDR3 length: 12 amino acids. Germline assignment: CDR1 DFQATT and CDR2 SNEGSKA (reference sequence). V dropped 1 base and J dropped 2 bases, with 5 bases sitting between them. CDR3 loop: CSARGTNYGYTF. Here the CDR3 DNA reads TGCAGTGCTAGAGGAACAAACTATGGCTACACCTTC.

The V and J genes are TRBV20-1 and TRBJ2-5, with 10 nucleotides matching TRBD2. The V gene's germline CDR1 is DFQATT and CDR2 SNEGSKA (reference sequence). CDR3 length: 16 amino acids. Trimming removed 0 bases from V and 5 bases from J; junction bases left unmatched: 9. CDR3 sequence reads: CSARDYSAGGRETQYF. CDR3 DNA sequence: TGCAGTGCTAGAGACTACTCAGCGGGGGGGCGTGAGACCCAGTACTTC.

The chain couples TRBV21-1 to TRBJ1-1. TRBV21-1 is annotated as a pseudogene. The CDR3 extends over 11 amino acids. CDR3 in amino acids: CEKQPNTEAFF. The DNA of the CDR3 is TGTGAAAAACAGCCTAACACTGAAGCTTTCTTT.

This clonotype turned up a few times. J is TRBJ1-3 and V is TRBV27, with 7 bases that match TRBD1. In germline, CDR1 is MNHEY, CDR2 SMNVEV (reference sequence). V gave up 0 bases and J gave up 0 bases; unmatched junction bases: 2. The CDR3 is 16 amino acids. CDR3 bases: TGTGCCAGCAGTTTATCCGGGACAGTCTCTGGAAACACCATATATTTT. Its translation is CASSLSGTVSGNTIYF.

V and J are TRBV11-2 and TRBJ2-3; D gene unclear. V lost 4 bases, J lost 1 base, and 9 bases lay in between. The germline V gene has CDR1 SGHAT and CDR2 FQNNGV. The CDR3 length is 14 residues. CDR3 in DNA: TGTGCCAGCAGCTCCCGGGTCCGCACAGATACGCAGTATTTT. Its protein is CASSSRVRTDTQYF. Full variable domain (rest looked up from reference TRBV11-2 and TRBJ2-3): EAGVAQSPRYKIIEKRQSVAFWCNPISGHATLYWYQQILGQGPKLLIQFQNNGVVDDSQLPKDRFSAERLKGVDSTLKIQPAKLEDSAVYLCASSSRVRTDTQYFGPGTRLTVL.

The rearrangement links TRBV11-2 to TRBJ2-1; TRBD1 matches 7 bases. The CDR3 runs 14 residues. Germline V gene sequence: CDR1 SGHAT, CDR2 FQNNGV. The trim removed 5 bases at V and 7 bases at J, leaving 8 bases unmatched. CDR3 in amino acids: CASSPRTGGNEQFF. CDR3 nucleotides: TGTGCCAGCAGCCCCAGGACAGGAGGTAATGAGCAGTTCTTC.

The gene calls are TRBV18 and TRBJ2-2, with a possible D match to TRBD1 (5 bases). Per the germline V gene, CDR1 is KGHSH and CDR2 is LQKENI. V was pared by 2 bases and J by 5 bases, with 12 bases between. This CDR3 is 15 amino acids long. In nucleotides, the CDR3 is TGTGCCAGCTCACCAACAGCCAGGGATACCGGGGAGCTGTTTTTT. Amino acid sequence: CASSPTARDTGELFF. Looking up the rest from reference TRBV18 and TRBJ2-2 gives the full variable domain: NAGVMQNPRHLVRRRGQEARLRCSPMKGHSHVYWYRQLPEEGLKFMVYLQKENIIDESGMPKERFSAEFPKEGPSILRIQQVVRGDSAAYFCASSPTARDTGELFFGEGSRLTVL.

This clonotype showed up just a few times. The chain is built from TRBV19 and TRBJ2-2, with D possibly matching TRBD2 (6 bases). Trimming pared 10 bases from V and 5 bases from J, leaving 20 bases between. The CDR3 sequence is 15 residues long. Germline V CDR1 and CDR2: LNHDA, SQIVND (reference sequence). The CDR3 DNA follows: TGTGCCACCTCGGAGGGGTGGGAGCTTACCGGGGAGCTGTTTTTT. This encodes CATSEGWELTGELFF.

This chain joins TRBV28 and TRBJ2-7; a weak D match, TRBD2 (6 bases). CDR1 is MDHEN and CDR2 is SYDVKM in the germline V gene. The V gene lost 3 bases and the J gene lost 5 bases, with 8 bases spanning the gap. This CDR3 region has 12 residues. The DNA of the CDR3 is TGTGCCAGCAGTTTCGGAGGGAACGAGCAGTACTTC. As protein: CASSFGGNEQYF.

This chain connects TRBV7-9 to TRBJ2-1; possibly TRBD1 for D (6 bases). Germline CDR1 and CDR2: SEHNR and FQNEAQ (reference sequence). This CDR3 is built from 18 residues. Trimming pared 3 bases from V and 8 bases from J, leaving 26 bases between. In DNA, the CDR3 is TGTGCCAGCAGCTTTCAAGGCAGGGGAAACGTTATTCAAGATGAGCAGTTCTTC. Its protein is CASSFQGRGNVIQDEQFF.